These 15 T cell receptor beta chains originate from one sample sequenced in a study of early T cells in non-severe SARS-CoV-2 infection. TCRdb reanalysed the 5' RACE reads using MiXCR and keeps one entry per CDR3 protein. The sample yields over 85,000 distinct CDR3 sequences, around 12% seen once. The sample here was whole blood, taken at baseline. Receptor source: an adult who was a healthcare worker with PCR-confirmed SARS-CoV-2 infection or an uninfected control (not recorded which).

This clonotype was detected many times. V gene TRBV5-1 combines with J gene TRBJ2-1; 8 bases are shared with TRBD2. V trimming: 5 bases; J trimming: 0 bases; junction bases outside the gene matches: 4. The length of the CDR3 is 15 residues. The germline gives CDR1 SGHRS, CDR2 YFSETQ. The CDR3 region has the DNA TGCGCCAGCAGGGTCAGCGGGAGCTCCTACAATGAGCAGTTCTTC. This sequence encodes CASRVSGSSYNEQFF.

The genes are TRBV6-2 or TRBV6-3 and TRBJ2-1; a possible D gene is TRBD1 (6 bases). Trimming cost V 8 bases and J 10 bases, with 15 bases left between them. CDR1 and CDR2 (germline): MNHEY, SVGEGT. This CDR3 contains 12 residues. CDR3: CASQPKGQEQFF. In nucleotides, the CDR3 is TGTGCCAGCCAACCAAAAGGACAGGAGCAGTTCTTC.

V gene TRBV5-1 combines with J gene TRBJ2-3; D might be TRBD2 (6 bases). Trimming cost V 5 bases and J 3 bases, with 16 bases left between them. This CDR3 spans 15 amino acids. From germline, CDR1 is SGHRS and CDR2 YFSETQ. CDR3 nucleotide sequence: TGCGCCAGCAGAGCAGGAGGGTACTCGACAGATACGCAGTATTTT. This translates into CASRAGGYSTDTQYF.

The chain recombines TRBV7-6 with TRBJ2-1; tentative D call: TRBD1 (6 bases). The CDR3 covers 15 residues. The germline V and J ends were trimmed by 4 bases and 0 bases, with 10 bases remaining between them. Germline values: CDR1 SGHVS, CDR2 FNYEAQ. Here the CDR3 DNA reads TGTGCCAGCAGCTCTACAGGGAGCTCCTACAATGAGCAGTTCTTC. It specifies CASSSTGSSYNEQFF.

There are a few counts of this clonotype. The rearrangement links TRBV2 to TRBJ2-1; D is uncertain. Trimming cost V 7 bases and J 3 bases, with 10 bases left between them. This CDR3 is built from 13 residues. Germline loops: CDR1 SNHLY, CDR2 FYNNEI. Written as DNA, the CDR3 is TGTGCCAGCAATGTCTATAACTACAATGAGCAGTTCTTC. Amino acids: CASNVYNYNEQFF. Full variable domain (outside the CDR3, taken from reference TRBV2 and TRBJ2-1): EPEVTQTPSHQVTQMGQEVILRCVPISNHLYFYWYRQILGQKVEFLVSFYNNEISEKSEIFDDQFSVERPDGSNFTLKIRSTKLEDSAMYFCASNVYNYNEQFFGPGTRLTVL.

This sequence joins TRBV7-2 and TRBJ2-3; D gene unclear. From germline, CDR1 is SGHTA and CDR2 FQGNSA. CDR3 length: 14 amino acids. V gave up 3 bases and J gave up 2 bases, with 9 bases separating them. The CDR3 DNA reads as TGTGCCAGCAGCTTGCGGCAGACCACAGATACGCAGTATTTT. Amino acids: CASSLRQTTDTQYF.

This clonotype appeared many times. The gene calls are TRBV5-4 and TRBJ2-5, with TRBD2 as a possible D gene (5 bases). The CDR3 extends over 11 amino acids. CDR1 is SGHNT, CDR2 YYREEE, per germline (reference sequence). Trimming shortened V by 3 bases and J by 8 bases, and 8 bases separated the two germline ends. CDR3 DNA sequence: TGTGCCAGCAGCTCGGAGGCAACCCAGTACTTC. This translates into CASSSEATQYF.

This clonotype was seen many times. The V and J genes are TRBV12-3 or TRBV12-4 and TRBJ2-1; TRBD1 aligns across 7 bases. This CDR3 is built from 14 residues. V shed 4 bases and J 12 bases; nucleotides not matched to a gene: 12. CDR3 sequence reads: CASSSMRQGEGQFF. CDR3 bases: TGTGCCAGCAGTTCTATGCGACAGGGAGAAGGGCAGTTCTTC.

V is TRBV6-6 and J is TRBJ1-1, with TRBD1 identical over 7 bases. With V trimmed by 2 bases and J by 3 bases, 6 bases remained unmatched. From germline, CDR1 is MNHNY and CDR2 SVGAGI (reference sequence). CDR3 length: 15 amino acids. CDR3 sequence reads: CASSYADRVDTEAFF. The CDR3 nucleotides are TGTGCCAGCAGTTACGCCGACAGGGTGGACACTGAAGCTTTCTTT.

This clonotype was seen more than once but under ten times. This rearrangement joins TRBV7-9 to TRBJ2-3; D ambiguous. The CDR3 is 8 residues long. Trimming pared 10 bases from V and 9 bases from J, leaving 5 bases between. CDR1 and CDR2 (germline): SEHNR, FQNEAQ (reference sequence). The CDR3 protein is CATTTQYF. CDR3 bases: TGTGCCACGACGACGCAGTATTTT. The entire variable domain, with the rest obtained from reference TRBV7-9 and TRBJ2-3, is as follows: DTGVSQNPRHKITKRGQNVTFRCDPISEHNRLYWYRQTLGQGPEFLTYFQNEAQLEKSRLLSDRFSAERPKGSFSTLEIQRTEQGDSAMYLCATTTQYFGPGTRLTVL.

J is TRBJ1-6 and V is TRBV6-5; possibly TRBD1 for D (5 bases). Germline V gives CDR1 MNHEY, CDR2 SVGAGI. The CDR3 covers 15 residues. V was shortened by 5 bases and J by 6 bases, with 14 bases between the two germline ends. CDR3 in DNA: TGTGCCAGCAGTCCCGGGGCAGGGCTTAATTCACCCCTCCACTTT. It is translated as CASSPGAGLNSPLHF.

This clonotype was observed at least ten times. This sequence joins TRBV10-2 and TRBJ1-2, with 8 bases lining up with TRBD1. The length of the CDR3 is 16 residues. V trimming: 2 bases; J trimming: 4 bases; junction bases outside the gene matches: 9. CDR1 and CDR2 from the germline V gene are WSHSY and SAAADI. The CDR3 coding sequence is TGCGCCAGCAGTGAGCCCGGACAGGGTACGGTCTATGGCTACACCTTC. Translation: CASSEPGQGTVYGYTF.

The CDR3 sequence is CASSLADRGKDTQYF. The CDR3 nucleotides are TGCGCCAGCAGCTTGGCAGACAGGGGAAAAGATACGCAGTATTTT. The rearrangement uses TRBV5-1 and TRBJ2-3; TRBD1 matches 8 bases. The CDR3 has 15 residues. Per the germline V gene, CDR1 is SGHRS and CDR2 is YFSETQ. V shed 0 bases and J 5 bases; nucleotides not matched to a gene: 5.

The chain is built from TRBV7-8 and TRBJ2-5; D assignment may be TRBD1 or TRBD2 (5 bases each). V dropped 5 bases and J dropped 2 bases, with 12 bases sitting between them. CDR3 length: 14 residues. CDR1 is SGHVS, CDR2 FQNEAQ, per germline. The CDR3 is CASSLGRQQETQYF. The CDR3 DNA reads TGTGCCAGCAGCCTGGGACGCCAACAAGAGACCCAGTACTTC. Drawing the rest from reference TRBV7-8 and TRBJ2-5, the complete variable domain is GAGVSQSPRYKVAKRGQDVALRCDPISGHVSLFWYQQALGQGPEFLTYFQNEAQLDKSGLPSDRFFAERPEGSVSTLKIQRTQQEDSAVYLCASSLGRQQETQYFGPGTRLLVL.

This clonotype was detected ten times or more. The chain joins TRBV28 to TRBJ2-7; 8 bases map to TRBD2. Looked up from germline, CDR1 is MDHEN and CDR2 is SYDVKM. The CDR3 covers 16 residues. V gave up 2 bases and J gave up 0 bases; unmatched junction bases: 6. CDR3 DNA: TGTGCCAGCAGTTTAGTCTCGAGCGGGAGCTCCTACGAGCAGTACTTC. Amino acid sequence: CASSLVSSGSSYEQYF.